Reported below is one T cell receptor beta chain. In the original processing: Estimated nucleated cell counts came from reference gene primer amplification. Sequencing was performed with immunoSEQ multiplex PCR; in TCRdb, only in-frame clones are kept and a portion is missing. That table supplies the V and J calls and clone size; D and trimming were determined from the DNA. Among about 500,000 clones listed, roughly 89% were seen once. This entry is derived from a study of blood T cell repertoires in COVID-19. Overall study context: From the United States, Italy and Spain came samples of acute and convalescent COVID-19. Sources were T cells, B-cell-depleted T cells, or PBMCs; the material itself was cDNA or gDNA.

The CDR3 is 16 amino acids. Germline values: CDR1 MNHEY, CDR2 SMNVEV (reference sequence). Trimming took 2 bases from V and 0 from J, leaving 11 bases between them. Seattle patients were enrolled while actively infected and followed longitudinally. The source material was peripheral blood. This chain connects TRBV27 to TRBJ1-5; tentatively, D is TRBD1 (5 bases). This sequence was found in a woman in her forties or fifties with COVID-19, enrolled during active disease. This chain's CDR3 is CASSLGARDSNQPQHF. For the CDR3, the DNA is TGTGCCAGCAGTTTAGGCGCCAGGGATAGCAATCAGCCCCAGCATTTT.